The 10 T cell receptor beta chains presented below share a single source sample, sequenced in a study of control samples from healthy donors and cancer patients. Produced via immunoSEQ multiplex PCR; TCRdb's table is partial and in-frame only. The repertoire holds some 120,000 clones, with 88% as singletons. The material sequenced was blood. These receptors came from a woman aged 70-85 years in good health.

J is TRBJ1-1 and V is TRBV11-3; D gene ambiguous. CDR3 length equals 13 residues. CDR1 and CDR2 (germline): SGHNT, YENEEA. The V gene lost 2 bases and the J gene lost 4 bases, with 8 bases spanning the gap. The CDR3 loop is CASSLRKGTEAFF. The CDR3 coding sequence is TGTGCCAGCAGCTTACGGAAAGGCACTGAAGCTTTCTTT.

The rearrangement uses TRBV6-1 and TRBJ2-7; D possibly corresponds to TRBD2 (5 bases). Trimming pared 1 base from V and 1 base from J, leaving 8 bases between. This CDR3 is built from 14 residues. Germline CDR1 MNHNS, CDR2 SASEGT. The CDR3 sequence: CASSEVGSSYEQYF. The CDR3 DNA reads TGTGCCAGCAGTGAAGTAGGGAGTTCCTACGAGCAGTACTTC.

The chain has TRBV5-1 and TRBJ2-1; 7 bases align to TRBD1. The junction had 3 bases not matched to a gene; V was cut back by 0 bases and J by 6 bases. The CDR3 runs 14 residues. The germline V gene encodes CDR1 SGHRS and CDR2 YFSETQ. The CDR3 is CASSLGQGLNEQFF. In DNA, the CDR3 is TGCGCCAGCAGCTTGGGACAGGGTCTCAATGAGCAGTTCTTC. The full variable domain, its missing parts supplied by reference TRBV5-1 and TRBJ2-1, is KAGVTQTPRYLIKTRGQQVTLSCSPISGHRSVSWYQQTPGQGLQFLFEYFSETQRNKGNFPGRFSGRQFSNSRSEMNVSTLELGDSALYLCASSLGQGLNEQFFGPGTRLTVL.

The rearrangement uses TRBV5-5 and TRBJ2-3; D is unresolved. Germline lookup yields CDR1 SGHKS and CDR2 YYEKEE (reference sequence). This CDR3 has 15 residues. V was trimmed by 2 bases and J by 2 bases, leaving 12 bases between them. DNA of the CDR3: TGTGCCAGCAGCTTATACGGCAGCTCCACAGATACGCAGTATTTT. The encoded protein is CASSLYGSSTDTQYF.

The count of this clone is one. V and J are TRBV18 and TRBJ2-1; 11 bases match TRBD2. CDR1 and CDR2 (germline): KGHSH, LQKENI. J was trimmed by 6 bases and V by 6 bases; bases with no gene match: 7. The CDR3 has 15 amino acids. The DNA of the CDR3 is TGTGCCAGCTCTCCTAGACTAGCGGGGATCAATGAGCAGTTCTTC. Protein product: CASSPRLAGINEQFF.

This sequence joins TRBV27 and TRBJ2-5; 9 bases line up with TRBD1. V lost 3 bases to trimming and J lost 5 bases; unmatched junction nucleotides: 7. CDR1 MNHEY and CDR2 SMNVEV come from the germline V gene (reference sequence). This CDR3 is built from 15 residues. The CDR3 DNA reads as TGTGCCAGCAGTTTCTCTAGGGGACAGGGTGAGACCCAGTACTTC. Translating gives CASSFSRGQGETQYF.

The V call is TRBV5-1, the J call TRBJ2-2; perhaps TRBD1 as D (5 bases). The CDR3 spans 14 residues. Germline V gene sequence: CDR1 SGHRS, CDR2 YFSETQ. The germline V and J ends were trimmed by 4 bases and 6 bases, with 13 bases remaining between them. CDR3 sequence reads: CASSGQGLAGELFF. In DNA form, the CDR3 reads TGCGCCAGCAGCGGTCAGGGTTTGGCCGGGGAGCTGTTTTTT.

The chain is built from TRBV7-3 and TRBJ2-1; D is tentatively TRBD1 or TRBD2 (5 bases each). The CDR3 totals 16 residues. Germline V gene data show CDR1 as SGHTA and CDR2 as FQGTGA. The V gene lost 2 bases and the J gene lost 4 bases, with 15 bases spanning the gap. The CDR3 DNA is TGTGCCAGCAGCTTATATACGGGGACGAAATACAATGAGCAGTTCTTC. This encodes CASSLYTGTKYNEQFF.

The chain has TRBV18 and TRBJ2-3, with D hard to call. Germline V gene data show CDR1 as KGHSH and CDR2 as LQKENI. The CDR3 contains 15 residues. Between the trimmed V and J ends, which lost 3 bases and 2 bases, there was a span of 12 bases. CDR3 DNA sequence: TGTGCCAGCTCACCGCCGGTTCACAACACAGATACGCAGTATTTT. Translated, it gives CASSPPVHNTDTQYF.

CDR3 DNA: TGTGCCAGCGCAACCGGGACTGCAGGGCGGAATGAGCAGTTCTTC. As protein: CASATGTAGRNEQFF. The chain uses TRBV6-5 and TRBJ2-1; maybe TRBD2 (6 bases). Germline V lookup: CDR1 MNHEY, CDR2 SVGAGI. The CDR3 spans 15 residues. V dropped 8 bases and J dropped 7 bases, with 21 bases sitting between them.